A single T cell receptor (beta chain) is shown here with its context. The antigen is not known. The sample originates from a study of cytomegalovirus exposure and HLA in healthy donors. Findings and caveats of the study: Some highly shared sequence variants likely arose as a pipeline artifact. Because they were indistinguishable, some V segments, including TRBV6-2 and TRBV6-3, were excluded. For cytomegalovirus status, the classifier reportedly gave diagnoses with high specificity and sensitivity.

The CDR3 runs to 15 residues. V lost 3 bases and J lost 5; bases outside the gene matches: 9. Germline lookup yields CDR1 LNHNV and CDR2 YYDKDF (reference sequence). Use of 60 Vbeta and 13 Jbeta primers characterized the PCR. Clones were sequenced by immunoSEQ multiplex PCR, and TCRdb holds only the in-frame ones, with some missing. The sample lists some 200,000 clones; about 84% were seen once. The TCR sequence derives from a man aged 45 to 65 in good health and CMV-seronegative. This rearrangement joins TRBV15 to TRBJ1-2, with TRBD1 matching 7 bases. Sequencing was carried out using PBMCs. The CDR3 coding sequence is TGTGCCACCAGCAGGGACCCGGGACAGTCTTATGGCTACACCTTC. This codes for CATSRDPGQSYGYTF.